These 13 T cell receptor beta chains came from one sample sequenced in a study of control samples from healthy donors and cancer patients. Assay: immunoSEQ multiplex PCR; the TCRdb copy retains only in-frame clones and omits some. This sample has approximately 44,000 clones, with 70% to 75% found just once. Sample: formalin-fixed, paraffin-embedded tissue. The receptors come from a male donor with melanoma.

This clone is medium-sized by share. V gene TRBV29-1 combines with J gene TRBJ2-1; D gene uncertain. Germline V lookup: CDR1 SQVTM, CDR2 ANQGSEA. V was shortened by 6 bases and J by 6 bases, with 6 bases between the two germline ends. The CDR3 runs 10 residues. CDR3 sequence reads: CSVESNEQFF. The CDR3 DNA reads TGCAGCGTAGAGAGCAATGAGCAGTTCTTC.

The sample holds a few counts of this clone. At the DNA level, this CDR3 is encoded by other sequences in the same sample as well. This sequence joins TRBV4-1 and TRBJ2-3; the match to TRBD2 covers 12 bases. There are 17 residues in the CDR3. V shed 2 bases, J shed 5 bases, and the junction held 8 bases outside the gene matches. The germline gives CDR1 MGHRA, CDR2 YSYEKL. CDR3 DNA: TGCGCCAGCAGCCAATCCCTAGCGGGAGGGACTATAGATACGCAGTATTTT. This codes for CASSQSLAGGTIDTQYF.

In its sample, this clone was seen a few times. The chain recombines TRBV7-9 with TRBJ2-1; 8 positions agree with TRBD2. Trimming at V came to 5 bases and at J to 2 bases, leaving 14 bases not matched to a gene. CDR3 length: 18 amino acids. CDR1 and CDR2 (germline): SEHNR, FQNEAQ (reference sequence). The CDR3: CASSTPGLAGRPYNEQFF. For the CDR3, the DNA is TGTGCCAGCAGCACCCCGGGTTTAGCGGGAAGGCCCTACAATGAGCAGTTCTTC.

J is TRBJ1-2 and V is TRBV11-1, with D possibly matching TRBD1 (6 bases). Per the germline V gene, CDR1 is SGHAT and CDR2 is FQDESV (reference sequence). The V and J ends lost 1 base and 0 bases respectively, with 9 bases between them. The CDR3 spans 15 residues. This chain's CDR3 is CASSLEGTPNYGYTF. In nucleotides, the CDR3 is TGTGCCAGCAGCTTAGAAGGGACACCTAACTATGGCTACACCTTC.

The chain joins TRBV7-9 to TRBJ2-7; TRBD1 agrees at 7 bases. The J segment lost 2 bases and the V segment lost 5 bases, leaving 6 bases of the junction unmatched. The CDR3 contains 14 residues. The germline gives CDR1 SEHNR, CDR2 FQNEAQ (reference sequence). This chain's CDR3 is CASSTRQGPYEQYF. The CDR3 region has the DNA TGTGCCAGCAGCACCCGACAGGGACCCTACGAGCAGTACTTC.

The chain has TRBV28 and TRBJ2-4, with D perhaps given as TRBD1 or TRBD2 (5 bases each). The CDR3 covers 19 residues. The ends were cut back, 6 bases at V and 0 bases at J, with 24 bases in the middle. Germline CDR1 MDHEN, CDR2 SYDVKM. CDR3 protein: CASSPGWDGEFLAKNIQYF. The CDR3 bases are TGTGCCAGCAGCCCGGGGTGGGACGGTGAATTCCTAGCCAAAAACATTCAGTACTTC.

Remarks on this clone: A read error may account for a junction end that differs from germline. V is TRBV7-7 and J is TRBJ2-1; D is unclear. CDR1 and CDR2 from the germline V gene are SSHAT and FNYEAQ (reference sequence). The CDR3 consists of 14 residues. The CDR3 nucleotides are TGTGCTAGCAGCTTAACAACCCTACTCGATGAGCAGTTCTTC. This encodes CASSLTTLLDEQFF. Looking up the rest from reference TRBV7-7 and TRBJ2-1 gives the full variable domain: GAGVSQSPRYKVTKRGQDVTLRCDPISSHATLYWYQQALGQGPEFLTYFNYEAQPDKSGLPSDRFSAERPEGSISTLTIQRTEQRDSAMYRCASSLTTLLDEQFFGPGTRLTVL.

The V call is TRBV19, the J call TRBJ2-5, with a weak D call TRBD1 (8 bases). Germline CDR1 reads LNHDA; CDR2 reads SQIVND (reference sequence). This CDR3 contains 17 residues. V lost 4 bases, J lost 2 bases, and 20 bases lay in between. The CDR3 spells CASSKDRTGRVQETQYF. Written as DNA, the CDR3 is TGTGCCAGTAGTAAGGACAGGACAGGGAGGGTTCAAGAGACCCAGTACTTC.

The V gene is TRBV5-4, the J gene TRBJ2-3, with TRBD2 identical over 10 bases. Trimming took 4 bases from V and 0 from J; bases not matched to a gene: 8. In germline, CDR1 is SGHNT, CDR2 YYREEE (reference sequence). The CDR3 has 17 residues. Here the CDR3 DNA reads TGTGCCAGCAGCCCACTAGCGGGGAAAAAAAGCACAGATACGCAGTATTTT. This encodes CASSPLAGKKSTDTQYF.

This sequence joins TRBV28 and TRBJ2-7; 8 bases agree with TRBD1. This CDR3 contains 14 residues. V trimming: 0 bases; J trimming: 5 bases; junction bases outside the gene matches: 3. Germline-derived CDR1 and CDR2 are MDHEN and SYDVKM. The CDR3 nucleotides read TGTGCCAGCAGTTTATGGCAGGGGGCGAACGAGCAGTACTTC. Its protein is CASSLWQGANEQYF. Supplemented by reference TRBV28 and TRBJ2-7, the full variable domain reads DVKVTQSSRYLVKRTGEKVFLECVQDMDHENMFWYRQDPGLGLRLIYFSYDVKMKEKGDIPEGYSVSREKKERFSLILESASTNQTSMYLCASSLWQGANEQYFGPGTRLTVT.

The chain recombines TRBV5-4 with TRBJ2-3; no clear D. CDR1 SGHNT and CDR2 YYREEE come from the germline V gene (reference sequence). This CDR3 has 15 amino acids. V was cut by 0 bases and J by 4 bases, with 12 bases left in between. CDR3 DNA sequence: TGTGCCAGCAGCTTGGATTTTCTTTCCCCAGATACGCAGTATTTT. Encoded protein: CASSLDFLSPDTQYF.

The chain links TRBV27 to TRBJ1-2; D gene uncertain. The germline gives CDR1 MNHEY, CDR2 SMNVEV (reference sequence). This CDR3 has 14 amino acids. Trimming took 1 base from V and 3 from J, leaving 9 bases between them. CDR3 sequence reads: CASSLFGVDYGYTF. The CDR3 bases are TGTGCCAGCAGTTTATTTGGGGTTGACTATGGCTACACCTTC.

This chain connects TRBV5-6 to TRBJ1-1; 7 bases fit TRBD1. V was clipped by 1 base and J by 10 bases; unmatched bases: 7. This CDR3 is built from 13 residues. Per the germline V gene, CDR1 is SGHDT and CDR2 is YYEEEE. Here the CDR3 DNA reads TGTGCCAGCAGCTTGCAGTCAGGACAGGTAGCTTTCTTT. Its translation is CASSLQSGQVAFF.